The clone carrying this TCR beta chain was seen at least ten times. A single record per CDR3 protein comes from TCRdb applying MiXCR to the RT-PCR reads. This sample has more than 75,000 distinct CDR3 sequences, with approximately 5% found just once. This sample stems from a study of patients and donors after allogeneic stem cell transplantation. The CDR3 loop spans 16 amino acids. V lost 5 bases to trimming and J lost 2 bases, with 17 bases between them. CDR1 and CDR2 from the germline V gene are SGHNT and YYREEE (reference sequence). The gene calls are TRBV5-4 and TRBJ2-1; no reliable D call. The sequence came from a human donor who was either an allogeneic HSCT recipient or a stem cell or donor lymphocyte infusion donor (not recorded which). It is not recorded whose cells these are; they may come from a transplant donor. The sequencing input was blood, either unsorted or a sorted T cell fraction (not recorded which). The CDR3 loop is CASRPSGSPTYNEQFF. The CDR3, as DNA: TGTGCCAGCAGGCCGTCCGGTTCGCCTACCTACAATGAGCAGTTCTTC. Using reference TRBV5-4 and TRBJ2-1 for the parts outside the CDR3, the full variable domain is ETGVTQSPTHLIKTRGQQVTLRCSSQSGHNTVSWYQQALGQGPQFIFQYYREEENGRGNFPPRFSGLQFPNYSSELNVNALELDDSALYLCASRPSGSPTYNEQFFGPGTRLTVL.